This T cell receptor beta chain was recorded in a study of blood T cell repertoires in COVID-19. Study-level background: Samples taken during acute and convalescent COVID-19 were collected in the United States, Italy and Spain. PBMCs, B-cell-depleted T cells, or T cells were the source of the cDNA or gDNA that made up the material.

V lost 1 base and J lost 3; bases outside the gene matches: 6. The length of the CDR3 is 16 residues. Germline-derived CDR1 and CDR2 are SEHNR and FQNEAQ (reference sequence). In the original workflow: Estimated nucleated cell counts came from reference gene primer amplification. Produced via immunoSEQ multiplex PCR; TCRdb's table is partial and in-frame only. The V and J calls and clone size were taken over from that table, and D and trimming were inferred from the DNA. Seen here are about 440,000 clones, roughly 91% observed once, and the top ten hold about 4.3%. Sequencing input: peripheral blood. The sequence was obtained from a young woman with acute or convalescent COVID-19. This chain links TRBV7-9 with TRBJ1-3; 7 bases line up with TRBD1. CDR3 amino acids: CASSLEDRTHGNTIYF. CDR3 nucleotide sequence: TGTGCCAGCAGCTTAGAGGACAGGACTCATGGAAACACCATATATTTT.